The subject of this entry is one TCR beta chain. This entry comes from a study of blood T cell repertoires in COVID-19. Study in general: Samples representing acute and convalescent COVID-19 were sourced from the United States, Italy and Spain.

Trimming removed 4 bases from V and 6 bases from J, with 9 bases in between. This CDR3 is 13 amino acids long. Assay: immunoSEQ multiplex PCR; the TCRdb copy retains only in-frame clones and omits some. The sample records over 100,000 clones, approximately 88% being singletons. Material for sequencing was peripheral blood. This TCR was sampled from a man between 45 and 60 years old with acute or convalescent COVID-19. V is TRBV12-3 or TRBV12-4 and J is TRBJ2-2, with D hard to call. The CDR3 reads CASSSSRSGELFF. CDR3 sequence (DNA): TGTGCCAGCAGTTCCAGCAGGTCCGGGGAGCTGTTTTTT.